These 28 T cell receptor beta chains came from one sample sequenced in a study of T cell changes during pregnancy in multiple sclerosis. Data came from immunoSEQ multiplex PCR; TCRdb stores just in-frame clones and leaves some out. Seen here are under 75,000 clones, more than 85% observed once, and the top ten hold approximately 2.4%. This specimen consisted of peripheral blood, obtained in the first trimester of pregnancy. These TCRs come from a female donor with multiple sclerosis, enrolled in a pregnancy study.

The chain uses TRBV5-6 and TRBJ2-2; D is possibly TRBD2 (6 bases). The CDR3 length is 15 residues. Germline V gene data show CDR1 as SGHDT and CDR2 as YYEEEE. Trimming removed 4 bases from V and 5 bases from J, with 15 bases in between. The CDR3 reads CASSPDRLDTGELFF. The CDR3 nucleotides are TGTGCCAGCAGCCCGGACCGACTAGATACCGGGGAGCTGTTTTTT.

The chain combines TRBV2 with TRBJ2-3; weak D call: TRBD1 (5 bases). The V and J ends lost 5 bases and 1 base respectively, with 13 bases between them. CDR1 is SNHLY and CDR2 is FYNNEI in the germline V gene. The CDR3 sequence is 15 residues long. CDR3 in DNA: TGTGCCAGCAGTCCAGGGCCTCATGGCACAGATACGCAGTATTTT. Translating gives CASSPGPHGTDTQYF.

CDR3 coding DNA: TGTGCCAGCAGTGAAGCGATGGTGTCCGGGATAAAGGGCTACACCTTC. It yields the protein CASSEAMVSGIKGYTF. The V gene is TRBV6-1, the J gene TRBJ1-2; D unresolved. V shed 0 bases and J shed 8 bases, with 19 bases lying between them. The CDR3 has 16 residues. Germline V gene sequence: CDR1 MNHNS, CDR2 SASEGT.

V is TRBV6-5 and J is TRBJ1-2, with TRBD1 matching 9 bases. The CDR3 loop spans 14 amino acids. Per germline, CDR1 MNHEY and CDR2 SVGAGI. V lost 7 bases, J lost 3 bases, and 6 bases stayed unmatched. Here the CDR3 reads CASTRTGADYGYTF. In DNA, the CDR3 is TGTGCCAGCACCCGGACAGGGGCTGACTATGGCTACACCTTC.

The chain combines TRBV7-9 with TRBJ1-1; D is undetermined. The CDR3 length is 13 residues. In germline, CDR1 is SEHNR, CDR2 FQNEAQ (reference sequence). V was trimmed by 5 bases and J by 1 base, leaving 8 bases between them. The CDR3 reads CASSRHGNTEAFF. The CDR3 DNA sequence: TGTGCCAGCAGCCGCCACGGGAACACTGAAGCTTTCTTT.

This sequence joins TRBV19 and TRBJ2-3; 10 bases fit TRBD2. The CDR3 has 17 residues. V was clipped by 5 bases and J by 8 bases; unmatched bases: 16. In germline, CDR1 is LNHDA, CDR2 SQIVND (reference sequence). CDR3 sequence: CASSPSLSGGFYGTQYF. CDR3 nucleotide sequence: TGTGCCAGTAGTCCCAGTCTTAGCGGGGGGTTCTACGGTACGCAGTATTTT.

This clone was recorded once. The chain couples TRBV18 to TRBJ1-2; 10 nucleotides match TRBD1. V dropped 3 bases and J dropped 6; count of bases not matched to a gene: 4. The germline V gene has CDR1 KGHSH and CDR2 LQKENI. This CDR3 has 14 amino acids. CDR3: CASSPGQGTDGYTF. In DNA form, the CDR3 reads TGTGCCAGCTCACCGGGACAGGGGACGGATGGCTACACCTTC.

This sequence joins TRBV7-2 and TRBJ2-3, with 8 bases aligning to TRBD1. The CDR3 totals 16 residues. Unmatched junction bases numbered 7, after V lost 1 base and J lost 4 bases. The germline CDR1 and CDR2 sequences are SGHTA and FQGNSA. This CDR3 reads CASSLVHRGMADTQYF. CDR3 DNA: TGTGCCAGCAGCTTAGTTCACAGGGGGATGGCAGATACGCAGTATTTT.

The V call is TRBV4-1, the J call TRBJ2-3; a possible D gene is TRBD2 (7 bases). The CDR3 is made up of 16 amino acids. CDR1 and CDR2 (germline): MGHRA, YSYEKL. Trimming shortened V by 0 bases and J by 6 bases, and 16 bases separated the two germline ends. CDR3 coding DNA: TGCGCCAGCAGCCAAGATCGTGGGGGGGCGGTGGATACGCAGTATTTT. Its translation: CASSQDRGGAVDTQYF.

The genes are TRBV5-1 and TRBJ2-2, with D maybe TRBD2 (6 bases). The CDR3 runs to 16 residues. CDR1 is SGHRS, CDR2 YFSETQ, per germline. V was clipped by 0 bases and J by 1 base, with 10 bases between them. CDR3 bases: TGCGCCAGCAGCTTGGATCGCGGGGAGAACACCGGGGAGCTGTTTTTT. This encodes CASSLDRGENTGELFF.

This chain joins TRBV18 and TRBJ2-3, with 9 bases aligning to TRBD1. The CDR3 is 17 amino acids. V shed 6 bases, J shed 0 bases, and the junction held 10 bases outside the gene matches. Per germline, CDR1 KGHSH and CDR2 LQKENI. CDR3 sequence reads: CASSRPGTGISTDTQYF. The CDR3 DNA sequence: TGTGCCAGCTCTCGTCCCGGGACAGGGATTAGCACAGATACGCAGTATTTT.

Regarding this clone: Other DNA sequences from this sample encode an identical CDR3 as well. The chain recombines TRBV9 with TRBJ2-3, with D unclear. The germline CDR1 and CDR2 sequences are SGDLS and YYNGEE. This CDR3 region has 13 residues. The V and J ends lost 0 bases and 1 base respectively, with 3 bases between them. CDR3 bases: TGTGCCAGCAGCGTAGGAGGCACAGATACGCAGTATTTT. Encoded protein: CASSVGGTDTQYF.

The chain has TRBV19 and TRBJ1-3; D is perhaps TRBD1 (5 bases). V was trimmed by 2 bases and J by 9 bases, leaving 17 bases between them. The CDR3 has 15 residues. Germline CDR1 and CDR2: LNHDA and SQIVND (reference sequence). CDR3 nucleotides: TGTGCCAGTAGTATACGCCCCCAGGGCGGCAGCACCATATATTTT. Encoded protein: CASSIRPQGGSTIYF.

V gene TRBV18 combines with J gene TRBJ1-1; 7 bases match TRBD1. V lost 6 bases, J lost 0 bases, and 4 bases stayed unmatched. CDR1 is KGHSH and CDR2 is LQKENI in the germline V gene. This CDR3 contains 14 residues. CDR3 region: CASSADRMNTEAFF. CDR3 bases: TGTGCCAGCTCCGCGGACAGGATGAACACTGAAGCTTTCTTT.

The chain employs TRBV15 and TRBJ2-7; tentative D call: TRBD1 (6 bases). Looked up from germline, CDR1 is LNHNV and CDR2 is YYDKDF (reference sequence). The CDR3 runs to 16 residues. V lost 0 bases and J 2 bases, leaving 14 bases between the germline ends. CDR3 in DNA: TGTGCCACCAGCAGAGATTTGGGGGACACCACCTACGAGCAGTACTTC. Translation gives CATSRDLGDTTYEQYF.

This chain joins TRBV6-6 and TRBJ1-2; 8 bases line up with TRBD1. The CDR3 is made up of 13 amino acids. Germline values: CDR1 MNHNY, CDR2 SVGAGI (reference sequence). Trimming at V came to 5 bases and at J to 6 bases, leaving 5 bases not matched to a gene. The DNA of the CDR3 is TGTGCCAGCAGTGAGACAGGGGAGGATGGCTACACCTTC. It translates to CASSETGEDGYTF.

The CDR3 reads CASSRGAGDNEQFF. The CDR3 DNA reads as TGTGCCAGCAGTCGAGGGGCGGGGGACAATGAGCAGTTCTTC. This chain links TRBV6-1 with TRBJ2-1; 7 positions agree with TRBD2. The trim removed 5 bases at V and 5 bases at J, leaving 6 bases unmatched. Germline lookup yields CDR1 MNHNS and CDR2 SASEGT. This CDR3 is built from 14 residues.

The V gene is TRBV27, the J gene TRBJ2-1; D is undetermined. Trimming took 6 bases from V and 3 from J, leaving 18 bases between them. The CDR3 runs 16 residues. Germline-derived CDR1 and CDR2 are MNHEY and SMNVEV (reference sequence). The CDR3 loop is CASSNLGVRNYNEQFF. CDR3 coding DNA: TGTGCCAGCAGCAACCTTGGTGTCAGAAACTACAATGAGCAGTTCTTC.

CDR3 coding DNA: TGTGCCAGCTGCAAAGAGACGGGAGGCACAGATACGCAGTATTTT. Residues: CASCKETGGTDTQYF. The chain combines TRBV21-1 with TRBJ2-3; the table's D call TRBD2 went unverified against the DNA. TRBV21-1 is assigned pseudogene status. The CDR3 has 15 amino acids.

This clone occurred once. The genes are TRBV5-1 and TRBJ2-1, with TRBD2 matching 11 bases. CDR3 size: 19 residues. With V trimmed by 3 bases and J by 6 bases, 17 bases remained unmatched. CDR1 and CDR2 from the germline V gene are SGHRS and YFSETQ. CDR3 in amino acids: CASSWRTAFSGREVNEQFF. The CDR3 DNA is TGCGCCAGCAGCTGGAGGACGGCCTTTAGCGGGAGGGAGGTCAATGAGCAGTTCTTC.

A note on this clone: Other nucleotide sequences in the sample specify the same CDR3. The rearrangement links TRBV5-1 to TRBJ1-2; maybe TRBD1 (6 bases). Trimming shortened V by 0 bases and J by 3 bases, and 6 bases separated the two germline ends. The CDR3 runs 13 residues. CDR1 and CDR2 from the germline V gene are SGHRS and YFSETQ. CDR3 loop: CASSLEGDYGYTF. The CDR3 coding sequence is TGCGCCAGCAGCTTGGAGGGGGACTATGGCTACACCTTC.

The DNA of the CDR3 is TGTGCCAGCAGCATAGGGACAGAGAAGTACTTC. Translated, it gives CASSIGTEKYF. V is TRBV11-2 and J is TRBJ2-7, with TRBD1 matching 7 bases. The CDR3 has 11 residues. V lost 5 bases and J lost 11; bases outside the gene matches: 6. Germline values: CDR1 SGHAT, CDR2 FQNNGV.

This clone turned up a few times. At one end, the junction sequence differs from germline, possibly due to a read error. The rearrangement uses TRBV28 and TRBJ2-7; 7 bases align to TRBD1. Germline V gene lookup returns CDR1 MDHEN and CDR2 SYDVKM. The CDR3 covers 15 residues. The DNA of the CDR3 is TGTGCCAGCAGCTTATGGAGACAGGGAACGTTCGAGCAGTACTTC. Encoded protein: CASSLWRQGTFEQYF.

The chain links TRBV11-3 to TRBJ2-5; D is possibly TRBD2 (5 bases). This CDR3 has 16 residues. CDR1 and CDR2 (germline): SGHNT, YENEEA. Trimming left V 0 bases short and J 0 bases short, with 11 bases between. The CDR3 DNA reads TGTGCCAGCAGCTTAGAGGGGTCGCGGGACCAAGAGACCCAGTACTTC. It codes for CASSLEGSRDQETQYF.

V usage is TRBV7-2 and J usage is TRBJ2-5, with 15 bases that match TRBD2. Germline V CDR1 and CDR2: SGHTA, FQGNSA. The CDR3 runs to 16 residues. Trimming at V came to 3 bases and at J to 5 bases, leaving 4 bases not matched to a gene. The CDR3 is CASSLTGLAGGETQYF. The CDR3 DNA sequence: TGTGCCAGCAGCTTGACAGGACTAGCGGGGGGGGAGACCCAGTACTTC.

The J gene is TRBJ2-4, the V gene TRBV5-6; D might be TRBD1 (5 bases). Trimming took off 2 bases at V and 0 bases at J, with 12 bases between the two ends. This CDR3 is built from 16 residues. CDR1 is SGHDT and CDR2 is YYEEEE in the germline V gene. The CDR3 protein is CASSLSRVQAKNIQYF. In nucleotides, the CDR3 is TGTGCCAGCAGCTTATCCAGGGTACAAGCCAAAAACATTCAGTACTTC.

The chain is built from TRBV6-5 and TRBJ1-1; D ambiguous. V was shortened by 5 bases and J by 6 bases, with 16 bases between the two germline ends. CDR1 is MNHEY, CDR2 SVGAGI, per germline. The CDR3 has 14 residues. The CDR3 region has the DNA TGTGCCAGCAGTCAAACCGGGATGGAGGCTGAAGCTTTCTTT. It yields the protein CASSQTGMEAEAFF.

J is TRBJ2-2 and V is TRBV25-1, with 8 bases matching TRBD1. The CDR3 spans 13 residues. The V gene end was trimmed by 6 bases and the J gene end by 6 bases; junction bases not matched to a gene: 3. Germline lookup yields CDR1 MGHDK and CDR2 SYGVNS. CDR3 region: CASSRQGSGELFF. CDR3 nucleotides: TGTGCCAGCAGCCGACAGGGGTCCGGGGAGCTGTTTTTT. Based on the CDR3 plus reference TRBV25-1 and TRBJ2-2, the full variable domain is EADIYQTPRYLVIGTGKKITLECSQTMGHDKMYWYQQDPGMELHLIHYSYGVNSTEKGDLSSESTVSRIRTEHFPLTLESARPSHTSQYLCASSRQGSGELFFGEGSRLTVL.